A single sample gave rise to the 18 T cell receptor beta chains below, sequenced in a study of human T cells and chemical hapten exposure. Time point given: pre-sensitization, week 0. Treatment denoted: therapeutic diphenylcyclopropenone sensitization with weekly scalp DPC. MiXCR, run by TCRdb on the RACE reads, gives a single entry per CDR3 protein. The table has about 120,000 distinct CDR3 sequences, about 14% seen once; the top ten hold approximately 3%. This material consisted of whole blood, taken in connection with sensitization to the hapten diphenylcyclopropenone (DPC). Receptor source: a young woman with alopecia areata. Some clones in this sample may be carry-over from other donors' samples.

This clonotype has more than one count but fewer than ten. V usage is TRBV4-3 and J usage is TRBJ2-7; unclear D gene. The CDR3 is made up of 14 amino acids. CDR1 and CDR2 from the germline V gene are LGHNA and YSLEER. Deletions cut 2 bases from V and 2 bases from J, with 10 bases between. CDR3 sequence: CASSQTKGPYEQYF. CDR3 bases: TGCGCCAGCAGCCAAACGAAGGGTCCCTACGAGCAGTACTTC.

This clonotype was detected many times. The chain employs TRBV7-2 and TRBJ1-1, with D tentatively TRBD1 (5 bases). The CDR3 runs to 18 residues. Germline-derived CDR1 and CDR2 are SGHTA and FQGNSA. V was clipped by 1 base and J by 2 bases, with 20 bases between them. The CDR3: CASSLVAVGQGSNTEAFF. The CDR3 DNA is TGTGCCAGCAGCTTAGTAGCTGTGGGCCAGGGATCCAACACTGAAGCTTTCTTT.

In this sample, this clonotype turned up many times. V and J are TRBV20-1 and TRBJ1-3; no clear D. Germline CDR1 and CDR2: DFQATT and SNEGSKA (reference sequence). V was trimmed by 3 bases and J by 4 bases, leaving 13 bases between them. The CDR3 length is 14 residues. As DNA, the CDR3 is TGCAGTGCTAGTCAGGTGGCCGAGGGAAACACCATATATTTT. Protein product: CSASQVAEGNTIYF.

CDR3 residues: CASSLEGAPYNEQFF. The DNA of the CDR3 is TGTGCCAGCAGTTTAGAGGGTGCTCCCTACAATGAGCAGTTCTTC. The chain joins TRBV12-3 or TRBV12-4 to TRBJ2-1; D unresolved. The CDR3 covers 15 residues. Trimming left V 1 base short and J 2 bases short, with 9 bases between.

Ten or more counts support this clonotype. The V gene is TRBV6-2 or TRBV6-3, the J gene TRBJ2-2, with 7 bases lining up with TRBD1. The CDR3 length is 14 residues. Trimming took 6 bases from V and 3 from J; bases not matched to a gene: 4. CDR1 MNHEY and CDR2 SVGEGT come from the germline V gene. The CDR3 DNA reads TGTGCCAGCAGAGATACAGGGGACACCGGGGAGCTGTTTTTT. Translated: CASRDTGDTGELFF.

V usage is TRBV5-1 and J usage is TRBJ2-7; 8 bases are shared with TRBD1. With 4 bases clipped from V and 2 bases from J, the junction kept 14 bases outside the gene matches. Germline V gene data show CDR1 as SGHRS and CDR2 as YFSETQ. The CDR3 runs to 17 residues. CDR3 sequence reads: CASSPGQGSLFPYEQYF. The CDR3 DNA reads as TGCGCCAGCAGCCCCGGACAGGGAAGCCTTTTTCCCTACGAGCAGTACTTC.

The chain has TRBV12-3 or TRBV12-4 and TRBJ1-6; D is uncertain. V lost 3 bases, J lost 7 bases, and 10 bases lay in between. The CDR3 has 14 amino acids. The CDR3 loop reads CASSFTSPNSPLHF. The CDR3 DNA is TGTGCCAGCAGTTTTACCAGCCCGAATTCACCCCTCCACTTT.

The table lists this clonotype with many counts. This sequence joins TRBV4-3 and TRBJ1-2, with D perhaps TRBD1 (6 bases). The germline CDR1 and CDR2 sequences are LGHNA and YSLEER. V was cut by 0 bases and J by 3 bases, with 11 bases left in between. The CDR3 sequence is 15 residues long. In nucleotides, the CDR3 is TGCGCCAGCAGCCAAGAAGGGGGACGGCACTATGGCTACACCTTC. Protein: CASSQEGGRHYGYTF.

The V and J genes are TRBV5-4 and TRBJ2-7; D tentatively reads TRBD1 or TRBD2 (5 bases each). CDR3 length equals 13 residues. Germline V CDR1 and CDR2: SGHNT, YYREEE (reference sequence). The V gene lost 4 bases and the J gene lost 3 bases, with 11 bases spanning the gap. For the CDR3, the DNA is TGTGCCAGCAGCGAGAGGGGCATCTACGAGCAGTACTTC. Translated, it gives CASSERGIYEQYF.

This clonotype was found many times. The rearrangement joins TRBV11-2 to TRBJ1-6, with a possible D match to TRBD1 (5 bases). Germline V gene lookup returns CDR1 SGHAT and CDR2 FQNNGV. The CDR3 covers 15 residues. Trimming removed 5 bases from V and 8 bases from J, with 16 bases in between. The CDR3 DNA reads as TGTGCCAGCAGCGCTTTCAGTGAGGGGTATTCACCCCTCCACTTT. Its translation: CASSAFSEGYSPLHF.

In this sample, this clonotype turned up a few times. The J gene is TRBJ2-5, the V gene TRBV7-2; 8 positions agree with TRBD1. The germline V gene has CDR1 SGHTA and CDR2 FQGNSA. V shed 5 bases, J shed 0 bases, and the junction held 8 bases outside the gene matches. There are 16 residues in the CDR3. CDR3 loop: CASSMTGATYQETQYF. The CDR3 DNA follows: TGTGCCAGCAGCATGACAGGGGCGACATACCAAGAGACCCAGTACTTC.

The chain joins TRBV7-9 to TRBJ2-3, with a possible D match to TRBD1 (6 bases). Germline values: CDR1 SEHNR, CDR2 FQNEAQ (reference sequence). The CDR3 has 15 residues. The V end was cut by 6 bases, the J end by 1 base, with 14 bases between. The CDR3 region is CASRPWTDRTDTQYF. The CDR3 bases are TGTGCCAGCAGGCCTTGGACAGACCGCACAGATACGCAGTATTTT.

The rearrangement links TRBV4-3 to TRBJ1-4; 7 bases are a match to TRBD1. The CDR3 runs to 16 residues. V lost 6 bases, J lost 0 bases, and 7 bases stayed unmatched. Germline CDR1 reads LGHNA; CDR2 reads YSLEER. The CDR3, as DNA: TGCGCCAGCAGTCTCGATGGACAGGCAACTAATGAAAAACTGTTTTTT. Protein sequence: CASSLDGQATNEKLFF.

This clonotype was counted only a few times. V gene TRBV6-2 or TRBV6-3 combines with J gene TRBJ1-1; possibly TRBD1 for D (6 bases). Germline CDR1 is MNHEY and CDR2 is SVGEGT. The CDR3 runs 13 residues. Trimming cost V 6 bases and J 8 bases, with 16 bases left between them. The CDR3 bases are TGTGCCAGCAGACGACGTTATGGACAGGAAGCTTTCTTT. It specifies CASRRRYGQEAFF.

J is TRBJ2-1 and V is TRBV20-1; 12 bases match TRBD1. The CDR3 covers 17 residues. Germline CDR1 and CDR2: DFQATT and SNEGSKA (reference sequence). V lost 6 bases and J lost 2; bases outside the gene matches: 11. The CDR3 loop is CSASGTGGLSPYNEQFF. The CDR3 nucleotides are TGCAGTGCCTCCGGGACAGGGGGCCTCTCGCCCTACAATGAGCAGTTCTTC.

J is TRBJ2-2 and V is TRBV19, with D perhaps assigned TRBD1 or TRBD2 (6 bases each). Germline values: CDR1 LNHDA, CDR2 SQIVND (reference sequence). This CDR3 has 16 amino acids. Deletions cut 6 bases from V and 2 bases from J, with 16 bases between. The CDR3 DNA reads as TGTGCCAGTAGCCCCATGGGGGGCCTTAACACCGGGGAGCTGTTTTTT. Translating gives CASSPMGGLNTGELFF.

The V call is TRBV11-2, the J call TRBJ2-7; TRBD2 aligns across 7 bases. V was clipped by 5 bases and J by 3 bases; unmatched bases: 4. The CDR3 spans 13 residues. CDR1 and CDR2 (germline): SGHAT, FQNNGV. DNA of the CDR3: TGTGCCAGCAGCCCGGGGGAGGGCTACGAGCAGTACTTC. Encoded protein: CASSPGEGYEQYF. The full variable domain, with the rest looked up from reference TRBV11-2 and TRBJ2-7, is EAGVAQSPRYKIIEKRQSVAFWCNPISGHATLYWYQQILGQGPKLLIQFQNNGVVDDSQLPKDRFSAERLKGVDSTLKIQPAKLEDSAVYLCASSPGEGYEQYFGPGTRLTVT.

This clonotype is a singleton in its sample. The genes are TRBV2 and TRBJ2-3; maybe TRBD2 (5 bases). With 0 bases removed from V and 5 bases from J, the gap between germline ends came to 15 bases. This CDR3 region has 16 residues. Germline CDR1 and CDR2: SNHLY and FYNNEI. The chain's CDR3 is CASSEARLADLDTQYF. Written as DNA, the CDR3 is TGTGCCAGCAGTGAAGCTAGGCTAGCAGACCTAGATACGCAGTATTTT.